The clone carrying this T cell receptor beta chain was found many times. V shed 5 bases and J shed 6 bases, with 14 bases lying between them. The CDR3 loop spans 15 amino acids. The data stem from a study of T cells in Graves' hyperthyroidism and ophthalmopathy. TCR beta CDR3 regions were amplified from RNA transcripts. The HTBI primer set was used in a first-round RT-PCR of the TCR CDR3. TCRdb analysed the multiplex PCR reads with MiXCR anew, one entry per CDR3 protein. The sample lists approximately 530,000 distinct CDR3 sequences; about 20% were seen once. Sequenced sample: blood. The chain carries TRBV12-3 or TRBV12-4 and TRBJ1-6; no clear D. The sequence was obtained from a man between 35 and 55 years old with Graves' ophthalmopathy. DNA for the CDR3: TGTGCCAGCAGTCTCCTGTCGGGCCTTAATTCACCCCTCCACTTT. Encoded protein: CASSLLSGLNSPLHF.